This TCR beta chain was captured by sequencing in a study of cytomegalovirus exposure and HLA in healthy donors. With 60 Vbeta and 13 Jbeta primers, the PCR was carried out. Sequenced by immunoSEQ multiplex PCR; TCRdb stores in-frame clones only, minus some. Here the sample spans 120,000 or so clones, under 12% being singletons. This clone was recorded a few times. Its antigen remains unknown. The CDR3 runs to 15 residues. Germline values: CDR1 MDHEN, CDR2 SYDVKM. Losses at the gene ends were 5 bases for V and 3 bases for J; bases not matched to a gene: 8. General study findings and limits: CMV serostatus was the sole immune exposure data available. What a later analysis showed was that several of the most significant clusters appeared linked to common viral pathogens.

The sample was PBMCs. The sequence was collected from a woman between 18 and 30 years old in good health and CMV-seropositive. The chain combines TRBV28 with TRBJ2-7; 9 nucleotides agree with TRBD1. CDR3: CASSAPGQGVYEQYF. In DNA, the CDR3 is TGTGCCAGCAGTGCCCCGGGACAGGGAGTCTACGAGCAGTACTTC. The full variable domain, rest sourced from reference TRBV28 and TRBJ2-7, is DVKVTQSSRYLVKRTGEKVFLECVQDMDHENMFWYRQDPGLGLRLIYFSYDVKMKEKGDIPEGYSVSREKKERFSLILESASTNQTSMYLCASSAPGQGVYEQYFGPGTRLTVT.